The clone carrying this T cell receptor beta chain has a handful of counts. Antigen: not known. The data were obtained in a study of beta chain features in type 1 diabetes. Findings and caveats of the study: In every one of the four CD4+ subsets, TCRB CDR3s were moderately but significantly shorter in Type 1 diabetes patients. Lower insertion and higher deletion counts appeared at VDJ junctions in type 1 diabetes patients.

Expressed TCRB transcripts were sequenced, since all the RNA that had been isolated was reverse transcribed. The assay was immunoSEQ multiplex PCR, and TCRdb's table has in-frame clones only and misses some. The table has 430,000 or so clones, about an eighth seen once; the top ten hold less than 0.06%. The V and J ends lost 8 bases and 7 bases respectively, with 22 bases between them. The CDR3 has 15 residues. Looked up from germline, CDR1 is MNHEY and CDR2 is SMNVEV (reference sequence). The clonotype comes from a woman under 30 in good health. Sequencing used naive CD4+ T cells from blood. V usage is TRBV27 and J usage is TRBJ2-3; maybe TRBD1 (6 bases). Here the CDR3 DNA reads TGTGCCAGCCGATGGTCACAGGGAGCGCTAAATACGCAGTATTTT. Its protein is CASRWSQGALNTQYF.